Below, 14 T cell receptor beta chains from the same sample are listed, as sequenced in a study of blood T cell repertoires in COVID-19. Profiling relied on immunoSEQ multiplex PCR, and the TCRdb table lists in-frame clones only, not all of them. The sample records roughly 240,000 clones, 65% to 90% being singletons. The sequenced sample consisted of PBMCs or T cells enriched from blood (not recorded which). These receptors came from a woman aged 45 to 65 with acute COVID-19.

The DNA for the CDR3 is TGTGCCAGCAGCTTAGGCAGGGCGAATAGCAATCAGCCCCAGCATTTT. Its translation: CASSLGRANSNQPQHF. The chain is built from TRBV5-6 and TRBJ1-5; possible D gene TRBD1, 5 bases. CDR1 is SGHDT and CDR2 is YYEEEE in the germline V gene. V shed 2 bases and J shed 0 bases, with 12 bases lying between them. The length of the CDR3 is 16 residues. Using reference TRBV5-6 and TRBJ1-5 for the parts outside the CDR3, the full variable domain is DAGVTQSPTHLIKTRGQQVTLRCSPKSGHDTVSWYQQALGQGPQFIFQYYEEEERQRGNFPDRFSGHQFPNYSSELNVNALLLGDSALYLCASSLGRANSNQPQHFGDGTRLSIL.

The V and J genes are TRBV7-6 and TRBJ2-1, with unresolved D. This CDR3 comprises 13 residues. Germline values: CDR1 SGHVS, CDR2 FNYEAQ. Trimming removed 0 bases from V and 5 bases from J, with 5 bases in between. The CDR3 region has the DNA TGTGCCAGCAGCTTAGCCCTTAACAATGAGCAGTTCTTC. Protein: CASSLALNNEQFF. The full variable domain, completed using reference TRBV7-6 and TRBJ2-1, is GAGVSQSPRYKVTKRGQDVALRCDPISGHVSLYWYRQALGQGPEFLTYFNYEAQQDKSGLPNDRFSAERPEGSISTLTIQRTEQRDSAMYRCASSLALNNEQFFGPGTRLTVL.

As DNA, the CDR3 is TGTGCCAGCAGTCAGACAAAAAGCTCTAACTATGGCTACACCTTC. It specifies CASSQTKSSNYGYTF. This rearrangement joins TRBV6-5 to TRBJ1-2; no definite D call. Between the trimmed V and J ends, which lost 5 bases and 0 bases, there was a span of 13 bases. Germline V gene data show CDR1 as MNHEY and CDR2 as SVGAGI. The CDR3 sequence is 15 residues long.

This clone was observed a handful of times. This specimen includes other DNA sequences encoding the same CDR3. V gene TRBV5-1 combines with J gene TRBJ2-5; a possible D gene is TRBD1 (5 bases). CDR1 and CDR2 from the germline V gene are SGHRS and YFSETQ. V lost 1 base and J 5 bases, leaving 9 bases between the germline ends. The CDR3 has 13 amino acids. This CDR3 is CASSLSGSETQYF. In DNA, the CDR3 is TGCGCCAGCAGCTTGTCAGGGTCGGAGACCCAGTACTTC.

The chain carries TRBV9 and TRBJ1-2, with D perhaps TRBD1 (6 bases). CDR3 length: 12 amino acids. The germline CDR1 and CDR2 sequences are SGDLS and YYNGEE. The V gene lost 3 bases and the J gene lost 7 bases, with 10 bases spanning the gap. The CDR3 nucleotides read TGTGCCAGCAGCGACTACAGGGTTGGCTACACCTTC. The encoded protein is CASSDYRVGYTF. Full variable domain (missing parts from reference TRBV9 and TRBJ1-2): DSGVTQTPKHLITATGQRVTLRCSPRSGDLSVYWYQQSLDQGLQFLIQYYNGEERAKGNILERFSAQQFPDLHSELNLSSLELGDSALYFCASSDYRVGYTFGSGTRLTVV.

The chain combines TRBV6-2 or TRBV6-3 with TRBJ1-6, with 7 bases lining up with TRBD1. V was clipped by 4 bases and J by 0 bases; unmatched bases: 9. The CDR3 has 18 residues. Germline V gives CDR1 MNHEY, CDR2 SVGEGT. The CDR3 DNA follows: TGTGCCAGCAGTTCGACAGGGCCCTCGAGCTCCTATAATTCACCCCTCCACTTT. Residues: CASSSTGPSSSYNSPLHF.

The chain recombines TRBV19 with TRBJ1-1, with TRBD1 identical over 8 bases. The trim removed 5 bases at V and 1 base at J, leaving 12 bases unmatched. The CDR3 is 17 amino acids. Germline V CDR1 and CDR2: LNHDA, SQIVND (reference sequence). CDR3 in DNA: TGTGCCAGTAGTTCCCTGCGACAGGGGAGGTCGAACACTGAAGCTTTCTTT. As protein: CASSSLRQGRSNTEAFF.

This clone showed up just a few times. This chain connects TRBV27 to TRBJ2-5; 7 nucleotides match TRBD2. Trimming at V came to 3 bases and at J to 2 bases, leaving 6 bases not matched to a gene. The germline V gene encodes CDR1 MNHEY and CDR2 SMNVEV (reference sequence). The CDR3 is made up of 15 amino acids. The CDR3 bases are TGTGCCAGCAGTTTCTCGGGGGGACTACAAGAGACCCAGTACTTC. This sequence encodes CASSFSGGLQETQYF.

The genes are TRBV6-2 or TRBV6-3 and TRBJ2-5; 8 positions match TRBD2. CDR1 is MNHEY and CDR2 is SVGEGT in the germline V gene. CDR3 length equals 14 residues. Trimming removed 5 bases from V and 0 bases from J; junction bases left unmatched: 2. The CDR3 sequence: CASSPGGHQETQYF. The DNA for the CDR3 is TGTGCCAGCAGTCCGGGGGGGCACCAAGAGACCCAGTACTTC.

The chain couples TRBV11-2 to TRBJ1-2; D not certain. This CDR3 contains 13 residues. Germline-derived CDR1 and CDR2 are SGHAT and FQNNGV. Deletions cut 2 bases from V and 4 bases from J, with 8 bases between. The CDR3 is CASSLSTVYGYTF. CDR3 nucleotide sequence: TGTGCCAGCAGCTTAAGTACGGTCTATGGCTACACCTTC. The whole variable domain, filled in from reference TRBV11-2 and TRBJ1-2, reads EAGVAQSPRYKIIEKRQSVAFWCNPISGHATLYWYQQILGQGPKLLIQFQNNGVVDDSQLPKDRFSAERLKGVDSTLKIQPAKLEDSAVYLCASSLSTVYGYTFGSGTRLTVV.

The sample holds a few counts of this clone. The chain employs TRBV19 and TRBJ1-5; D is ambiguous. This CDR3 spans 15 amino acids. Trimming stripped 2 bases from V and 7 bases from J, with 15 bases between. Germline V lookup: CDR1 LNHDA, CDR2 SQIVND (reference sequence). CDR3 DNA sequence: TGTGCCAGTAGTATACTCGCGGCAGCAAGACAGCCCCAGCATTTT. This translates into CASSILAAARQPQHF.

The rearrangement links TRBV6-5 to TRBJ1-1; D perhaps matches TRBD1 (6 bases). Germline V gene data show CDR1 as MNHEY and CDR2 as SVGAGI. Trimming shortened V by 5 bases and J by 3 bases, and 10 bases separated the two germline ends. The CDR3 consists of 13 residues. The CDR3 bases are TGTGCCAGCAGTCAACAGGGTCACACTGAAGCTTTCTTT. Its protein product is CASSQQGHTEAFF.

This chain uses TRBV4-2 with TRBJ2-4; 7 bases are shared with TRBD1. Losses at the gene ends were 1 base for V and 0 bases for J; bases not matched to a gene: 9. The CDR3 is 18 amino acids. The germline V gene encodes CDR1 LGHNA and CDR2 YNFKEQ. CDR3 sequence (DNA): TGTGCCAGCAGCCAAGGTTATGACAGGGATATAGCCAAAAACATTCAGTACTTC. Protein product: CASSQGYDRDIAKNIQYF.

This chain connects TRBV14 to TRBJ2-1, with D possibly being TRBD2 (6 bases). This CDR3 has 17 residues. Trimming took 1 base from V and 0 from J, leaving 13 bases between them. The germline V gene has CDR1 SGHDN and CDR2 FVKESK. The CDR3 DNA reads as TGTGCCAGCAGCCAAGTAGCTGCGGGACGCTCCTACAATGAGCAGTTCTTC. Its protein is CASSQVAAGRSYNEQFF.